Below, 18 T cell receptor beta chains from the same sample are listed, as sequenced in a study of OX40 agonist ivuxolimab in advanced cancers. Receptor amplification or capture employed the immunoSEQ multiplex PCR assay. TCRdb's version of the immuneACCESS table is confined to in-frame rearrangements and falls short of the full clone set. An unresolved V gene accounts for under half of the shortfall where checked; the remainder is of unknown origin. This sample is represented by over 55,000 clones; approximately 86% of them were singletons. The top ten hold 0.55% of the sample. The sample here was CD4+ or CD8+ T cells sorted from blood, taken in a trial of the OX40 agonist ivuxolimab. The receptors here all came from an adult with an advanced solid tumor such as melanoma, head and neck, liver or kidney cancer.

This clone was seen more than once but under ten times. The rearrangement uses TRBV4-3 and TRBJ2-3; 7 nucleotides agree with TRBD1. Germline V gene sequence: CDR1 LGHNA, CDR2 YSLEER. The CDR3 has 16 residues. The trim removed 0 bases at V and 0 bases at J, leaving 3 bases unmatched. CDR3 in DNA: TGCGCCAGCAGCCAAGATCGGGACAGAAGCACAGATACGCAGTATTTT. Encoded protein: CASSQDRDRSTDTQYF.

The chain joins TRBV7-8 to TRBJ1-1, with TRBD1 identical over 9 bases. From germline, CDR1 is SGHVS and CDR2 FQNEAQ. The CDR3 contains 17 residues. V lost 5 bases and J lost 4; bases outside the gene matches: 14. For the CDR3, the DNA is TGTGCCAGCAGCAGGCAAGGACAGGGGTCTTTCCTCACTGAAGCTTTCTTT. As protein: CASSRQGQGSFLTEAFF.

The chain uses TRBV7-8 and TRBJ2-1, with D perhaps being TRBD1 or TRBD2 (6 bases each). Trimming took off 3 bases at V and 3 bases at J, with 21 bases between the two ends. The CDR3 totals 18 residues. Germline-derived CDR1 and CDR2 are SGHVS and FQNEAQ. As DNA, the CDR3 is TGTGCCAGCAGCTTCGGTGGGCCTGGGGGGCTTCGCTACAATGAGCAGTTCTTC. Its protein product is CASSFGGPGGLRYNEQFF.

The genes are TRBV5-1 and TRBJ2-5; 7 bases line up with TRBD2. CDR3 length: 16 amino acids. The germline V gene has CDR1 SGHRS and CDR2 YFSETQ. Trimming at V came to 1 base and at J to 1 base, leaving 7 bases not matched to a gene. The CDR3, as DNA: TGCGCCAGCAGCTTGAGCCGGGGGGAACCCCAAGAGACCCAGTACTTC. This codes for CASSLSRGEPQETQYF.

J is TRBJ1-4 and V is TRBV5-6, with D possibly matching TRBD1 (6 bases). V shed 1 base and J shed 5 bases, with 9 bases lying between them. Germline V gene lookup returns CDR1 SGHDT and CDR2 YYEEEE. The CDR3 is made up of 14 amino acids. CDR3 coding DNA: TGTGCCAGCAGCTTGAACAGGGTGAATGAAAAACTGTTTTTT. Protein sequence: CASSLNRVNEKLFF.

V and J are TRBV5-4 and TRBJ2-7; D may be TRBD2 (6 bases). The ends were cut back, 4 bases at V and 3 bases at J, with 17 bases in the middle. Looked up from germline, CDR1 is SGHNT and CDR2 is YYREEE (reference sequence). The CDR3 covers 15 residues. The DNA of the CDR3 is TGTGCCAGCAGCGCGGCCGGGACGGGGGACTACGAGCAGTACTTC. Residues: CASSAAGTGDYEQYF. Full variable domain (outside the CDR3, taken from reference TRBV5-4 and TRBJ2-7): ETGVTQSPTHLIKTRGQQVTLRCSSQSGHNTVSWYQQALGQGPQFIFQYYREEENGRGNFPPRFSGLQFPNYSSELNVNALELDDSALYLCASSAAGTGDYEQYFGPGTRLTVT.

The chain joins TRBV7-2 to TRBJ2-7; D gene ambiguous. Germline loops: CDR1 SGHTA, CDR2 FQGNSA. The V end was cut by 1 base, the J end by 3 bases, with 16 bases between. The CDR3 consists of 16 residues. This chain's CDR3 is CASSLGVEIFRYEQYF. The CDR3 DNA is TGTGCCAGCAGCTTAGGGGTAGAGATCTTTCGCTACGAGCAGTACTTC.

J is TRBJ1-5 and V is TRBV7-2; no clear D gene. Germline CDR1 and CDR2: SGHTA and FQGNSA. V lost 5 bases to trimming and J lost 6 bases, with 11 bases between them. This CDR3 is 13 amino acids long. The CDR3 protein is CASSTWAAQPQHF. The CDR3 DNA reads TGTGCCAGCAGCACCTGGGCGGCTCAGCCCCAGCATTTT.

The rearrangement links TRBV11-3 to TRBJ2-7; 8 nucleotides align to TRBD1. J was trimmed by 7 bases and V by 4 bases; bases with no gene match: 6. The length of the CDR3 is 13 residues. Germline values: CDR1 SGHNT, CDR2 YENEEA. CDR3 loop: CASSSDRAAEQYF. The CDR3 nucleotides read TGTGCCAGCAGCTCGGACAGGGCGGCAGAGCAGTACTTC.

The chain recombines TRBV7-9 with TRBJ2-1, with TRBD2 identical over 12 bases. The CDR3 covers 18 residues. Germline V gene data show CDR1 as SEHNR and CDR2 as FQNEAQ (reference sequence). Losses at the gene ends were 1 base for V and 5 bases for J; bases not matched to a gene: 9. CDR3 amino acids: CASSLGGLAGLRNNEQFF. CDR3 in DNA: TGTGCCAGCAGCTTAGGAGGACTAGCGGGATTAAGGAACAATGAGCAGTTCTTC.

The rearrangement uses TRBV4-3 and TRBJ2-6; 7 bases agree with TRBD2. The germline V gene encodes CDR1 LGHNA and CDR2 YSLEER. CDR3 length equals 15 residues. V trimming: 3 bases; J trimming: 4 bases; junction bases outside the gene matches: 3. The CDR3 loop reads CASSHGGEGANVLTF. CDR3 coding DNA: TGCGCCAGCAGCCATGGGGGGGAGGGGGCCAACGTCCTGACTTTC.

The chain employs TRBV19 and TRBJ1-5; TRBD1 agrees at 7 bases. After removal of 2 bases from V and 0 bases from J, the junction contained 7 bases not matched to a gene. The germline CDR1 and CDR2 sequences are LNHDA and SQIVND (reference sequence). The CDR3 has 17 residues. DNA of the CDR3: TGTGCCAGTAGTATACGCCGGGACAGCAATAGCAATCAGCCCCAGCATTTT. This sequence encodes CASSIRRDSNSNQPQHF. Full variable domain (missing parts from reference TRBV19 and TRBJ1-5): DGGITQSPKYLFRKEGQNVTLSCEQNLNHDAMYWYRQDPGQGLRLIYYSQIVNDFQKGDIAEGYSVSREKKESFPLTVTSAQKNPTAFYLCASSIRRDSNSNQPQHFGDGTRLSIL.

This CDR3 is CASSSSKLFF. The DNA for the CDR3 is TGTGCCAGCAGCAGCTCAAAACTGTTTTTT. V is TRBV21-1 and J is TRBJ1-4. TRBV21-1 is an annotated pseudogene. CDR3 size: 10 residues.

The chain recombines TRBV14 with TRBJ1-5, with D possibly being TRBD1 (6 bases). The CDR3 length is 17 residues. The V gene's germline CDR1 is SGHDN and CDR2 FVKESK. With 1 base removed from V and 8 bases from J, the gap between germline ends came to 21 bases. CDR3 sequence reads: CASSQVGDRPEGEPQHF. The DNA for the CDR3 is TGTGCCAGCAGCCAAGTTGGAGACAGGCCCGAAGGGGAGCCCCAGCATTTT. The full variable domain, with the rest looked up from reference TRBV14 and TRBJ1-5, is EAGVTQFPSHSVIEKGQTVTLRCDPISGHDNLYWYRRVMGKEIKFLLHFVKESKQDESGMPNNRFLAERTGGTYSTLKVQPAELEDSGVYFCASSQVGDRPEGEPQHFGDGTRLSIL.

The chain combines TRBV14 with TRBJ2-3; D gene ambiguous. This CDR3 spans 14 amino acids. The V and J ends lost 1 base and 4 bases respectively, with 9 bases between them. The germline V gene has CDR1 SGHDN and CDR2 FVKESK. In nucleotides, the CDR3 is TGTGCCAGCAGCCAAGTTCTAGGTGCAGATACGCAGTATTTT. It encodes CASSQVLGADTQYF.

The chain uses TRBV5-1 and TRBJ2-2, with 7 bases fitting TRBD1. Germline loops: CDR1 SGHRS, CDR2 YFSETQ. Losses at the gene ends were 5 bases for V and 4 bases for J; bases not matched to a gene: 8. The CDR3 has 15 residues. Here the CDR3 DNA reads TGCGCCAGCAGTTCCGGGACAGATTCCACCGGGGAGCTGTTTTTT. Translated, it gives CASSSGTDSTGELFF.

This chain joins TRBV7-7 and TRBJ2-3, with 9 nucleotides matching TRBD2. J was trimmed by 3 bases and V by 1 base; bases with no gene match: 5. The CDR3 covers 16 residues. Germline V gene data show CDR1 as SSHAT and CDR2 as FNYEAQ (reference sequence). Written as DNA, the CDR3 is TGTGCCAGCAGCTTAGGACTTAGCGGGGGTACAGATACGCAGTATTTT. As protein: CASSLGLSGGTDTQYF. The variable domain in full, completed from reference TRBV7-7 and TRBJ2-3, reads GAGVSQSPRYKVTKRGQDVTLRCDPISSHATLYWYQQALGQGPEFLTYFNYEAQPDKSGLPSDRFSAERPEGSISTLTIQRTEQRDSAMYRCASSLGLSGGTDTQYFGPGTRLTVL.

The count of this clone is one. The genes are TRBV7-9 and TRBJ1-5; D gene unclear. The ends were cut back, 6 bases at V and 0 bases at J, with 3 bases in the middle. The V gene's germline CDR1 is SEHNR and CDR2 FQNEAQ (reference sequence). The CDR3 spans 12 residues. Written as DNA, the CDR3 is TGTGCCAGCAGTGGTAGCAATCAGCCCCAGCATTTT. Its protein is CASSGSNQPQHF.